This T cell receptor (beta chain) originates from a study of blood T cells in healthy people across ages (dated by TCRdb to about 2015). Notes on the research overall: In model experiments, template switching captured about one uniquely barcoded TCR beta cDNA molecule for every two T cells. Using deep sequencing normalized with unique cDNA molecular identifiers, the study measured how TCR beta repertoire diversity changes with age. To avoid experimental bias, donors of different ages were spread randomly across the sequencing lanes. The donors were divided into four age groups: young (average around 17 years), middle-aged (around 41), aged (62) and long-lived (approximately 74). Using the same blood draw, the study looked at two additional independent replicas of 1 million unique cDNA reads for two donors, one aged 18 to 30 and the other aged 80 or older. Broader findings and caveats from the paper: Estimates of total diversity based on one million sequenced T cells were considered lower bounds and underestimates. There was a strong correlation between observed TCR beta diversity and the percentage of naive T cells measured by flow cytometry. Donor CMV infection status was unknown, potentially confounding age-related changes in expanded clonotypes. Compared with the aged group, the long-lived group had more naive CD4+ T cells, fewer expanded clones and increased TCR diversity, a pattern suggesting age selection. As age increased, observed TCR beta diversity per million T cells dropped in a roughly linear way, and a significant reduction was already evident by age 40. Because profiling used bulk unsorted PBMCs, naive and antigen-experienced compartments could not be compared conclusively.

Based on the germline V gene, the CDR1 and CDR2 sequences are MGHDK and SYGVNS. The junction carries 7 bases between V and J, which are trimmed by 0 bases and 0 bases respectively. Its CDR3 holds 15 amino acids, cysteine through phenylalanine. The read is trimmed to its CDR3 DNA, 45 bases read in frame from base 1. Library construction relied on 5' RACE. Sequencing instrument: Illumina HiSeq 2500. A second PCR of about 6 to 11 cycles was run with a J-beta primer mix and a sample-barcoded 5' primer. A template-switch 5' adaptor carrying 12 random nucleotides introduced a unique molecular identifier onto each TCR beta cDNA molecule. At least 3 million CDR3-containing paired-end reads were obtained from each sample. First-strand cDNA synthesis was performed from all RNA using the Mint cDNA synthesis kit, with priming by a TRBC-specific oligonucleotide. All cDNA was treated with uracil-DNA glycosylase and then went through a first 18-cycle PCR with the universal primers M1SS and BC2_uni_R. The original pipeline was this. Normalization of each sample was performed by random selection of 1 million high-quality reads, each carrying a distinct molecular identifier. Instead of being binned into consensus sequences, reads with shared molecular identifiers were discarded. MiTCR, run with a Q25 quality threshold and the strictest error-elimination algorithm, handled CDR3 identification, clonotype clustering and error correction. A nonparametric unseen species model with Euler transformation was used to estimate lower-bound total TCR beta diversity. TCRdb trimmed public reads at Q25 via fastp, called clones via MiXCR and kept in-frame beta chains. Identical CDR3 protein sequences are pooled into one entry, listed with their most common genes and DNA. TCRdb's processing, not the authors', yielded these V and J calls. In all, the sample holds hundreds of thousands of distinct CDR3 sequences, and 45% to 70% of those were seen once. The ten top clones hold 20% to 30% of the sample.

The approximately 41 donors, aged roughly 6 to 90 years, were systemically healthy Caucasian individuals from Russia. Around 9.7 milliliters of peripheral blood were collected from each donor into EDTA-treated Vacutainer tubes. Ficoll-Paque density-gradient centrifugation was used to isolate PBMCs, with at least 7 million per sample. Total RNA was extracted from PBMCs with Trizol reagent, with at least 5 micrograms obtained per sample. For every donor, flow cytometry on a PBMC aliquot measured the percentage of naive CD45RAhigh/CD27high T cells. Details on this clonotype: Which antigen it targets is not known. No base quality values were provided; no much bigger clone lies one nucleotide off.

Sequenced sample: blood. This TCR was recovered from a middle-aged man in good health. This chain joins TRBV25-1 to TRBJ2-3, with the D gene too uncertain to name. The CDR3 sequence is CASSEYTRSTDTQYF. The DNA sequence is as follows: TGTGCCAGCAGTGAATATACGCGGAGCACAGATACGCAGTATTTT.